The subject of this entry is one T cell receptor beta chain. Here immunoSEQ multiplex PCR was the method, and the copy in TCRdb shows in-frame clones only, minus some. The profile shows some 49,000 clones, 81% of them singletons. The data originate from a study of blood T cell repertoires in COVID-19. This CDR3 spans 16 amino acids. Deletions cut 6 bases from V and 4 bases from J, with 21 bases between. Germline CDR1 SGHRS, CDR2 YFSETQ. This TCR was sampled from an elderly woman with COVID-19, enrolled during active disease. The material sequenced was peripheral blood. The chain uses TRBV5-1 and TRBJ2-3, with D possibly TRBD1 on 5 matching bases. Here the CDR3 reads CASNKGASKGPDTQYF. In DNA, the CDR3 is TGCGCCAGCAACAAAGGGGCCTCAAAGGGGCCAGATACGCAGTATTTT.